This paragraph covers one T cell receptor beta chain sequence. This sample includes further DNA sequences coding for the same CDR3. CD45RO/CCR7/CD25/CD127/CD95/CD27 sorting isolated CD4+ naive, central memory, regulatory and stem cell-like memory cells. The data stem from a study of beta chain features in type 1 diabetes. Germline assignment: CDR1 KGHSH and CDR2 LQKENI. The CDR3 consists of 14 residues. V lost 3 bases, J lost 0 bases, and 1 base stayed unmatched. Expressed TCRB transcripts were sequenced because the entire RNA isolate underwent reverse transcription. Sequencing used immunoSEQ multiplex PCR; TCRdb keeps in-frame clones, though not all of them. The sample has under 250,000 clones; approximately 14% are singletons.

The clonotype comes from a woman aged 40-49 years in good health. The sample consisted of naive CD4+ T cells from blood. The gene calls are TRBV18 and TRBJ1-2; 7 bases align to TRBD1. This chain's CDR3 is CASSPGTANYGYTF. The CDR3 DNA reads TGTGCCAGCTCACCTGGGACAGCTAACTATGGCTACACCTTC.